Following are 5 T cell receptor beta chains from one sample sequenced in a study of T-cell reconstitution after alpha-beta-depleted transplantation in children. It was with unique molecular identifiers that the TCRbeta library was prepared. MiXCR was run by TCRdb on the PCR reads, yielding one entry per CDR3 protein. The data hold roughly 66,000 distinct CDR3 sequences, with 4% to 5% observed a single time. The starting material was PBMCs, mostly from graft donor cells, obtained 180 days after TCRalphabeta/CD19-depleted stem cell transplant. The receptors come from a boy in the first two years of life who had a stem cell transplant for acute myeloid leukemia, so the T cells may come from the graft donor.

The table lists this clonotype with many counts. This chain links TRBV24-1 with TRBJ2-2, with TRBD1 matching 7 bases. This CDR3 has 15 residues. In germline, CDR1 is KGHDR, CDR2 SFDVKD. V shed 4 bases, J shed 4 bases, and the junction held 5 bases outside the gene matches. CDR3 residues: CATSDPDRATGELFF. The CDR3, as DNA: TGTGCCACCAGTGACCCTGACAGGGCCACCGGGGAGCTGTTTTTT.

This clonotype was detected ten times or more. The chain joins TRBV12-3 or TRBV12-4 to TRBJ2-5; D might be TRBD2 (6 bases). This CDR3 has 17 residues. Trimming took off 1 base at V and 4 bases at J, with 19 bases between the two ends. This CDR3 reads CASSLGMGPGLGETQYF. DNA of the CDR3: TGTGCCAGCAGTTTAGGGATGGGACCGGGACTTGGAGAGACCCAGTACTTC.

This clonotype was recorded many times. This chain joins TRBV20-1 and TRBJ2-3; D unresolved. V lost 5 bases and J lost 4, with 10 bases in between. Germline V gives CDR1 DFQATT, CDR2 SNEGSKA (reference sequence). The CDR3 totals 12 residues. The CDR3 region has the DNA TGCAGTGCTCCCCTGGTCGCAGATACGCAGTATTTT. This sequence encodes CSAPLVADTQYF.

This clonotype was counted many times. The V and J genes are TRBV18 and TRBJ1-2, with D unresolved. The CDR3 loop spans 16 amino acids. Trimming stripped 1 base from V and 4 bases from J, with 16 bases between. Germline V gene lookup returns CDR1 KGHSH and CDR2 LQKENI. The CDR3 nucleotides are TGTGCCAGCTCACCACGTGTCTCCGGGGAAGGCTATGGCTACACCTTC. This codes for CASSPRVSGEGYGYTF.

Ten or more counts support this clonotype. The chain joins TRBV7-3 to TRBJ2-2; D not resolved. From germline, CDR1 is SGHTA and CDR2 FQGTGA. The CDR3 totals 14 residues. V was pared by 2 bases and J by 6 bases, with 10 bases between. CDR3 protein: CASSLGPSPGELFF. CDR3 in DNA: TGTGCCAGCAGCTTAGGCCCGAGTCCCGGGGAGCTGTTTTTT.